The clone carrying this TCR beta chain has only a few counts. Amplified TCR beta CDR3 regions came from RNA transcripts. The study used the HTBI primer set for a first-round RT-PCR of the TCR CDR3. TCRdb processed the multiplex PCR reads anew with MiXCR; each CDR3 protein has one entry. Of 800,000 or so distinct CDR3 sequences in the sample, approximately 40% are singletons; the top ten hold over 8%. Germline CDR1 is DFQATT and CDR2 is SNEGSKA (reference sequence). There are 12 residues in the CDR3. The data belong to a study of T cells in Graves' hyperthyroidism and ophthalmopathy. The chain couples TRBV20-1 to TRBJ2-3, with TRBD2 matching 7 bases. This receptor was taken from a man aged 18 to 29 with Graves' hyperthyroidism. The source material was blood. The DNA for the CDR3 is TGCAGCGGGGAGGGACGCACAGATACGCAGTATTTT. Translation gives CSGEGRTDTQYF.